There are many counts of the clone carrying this TCR beta chain. A read error may produce the germline difference seen at one junction end. This CDR3 spans 14 amino acids. Germline V gene sequence: CDR1 DFQATT, CDR2 SNEGSKA (reference sequence). The entire patient cohort was treatment-naive prior to thyroid surgery. This entry belongs to a study of metastatic and nonmetastatic thyroid tumors. Looking at the study overall: Peripheral blood and tumor or nodule samples from malignant and benign thyroid patients were compared.

The authors' processing: CDR3 was compared across clinicopathological groups, and the resulting differences were used to build a distant-metastasis classifier for papillary thyroid cancer. TCRdb re-analyzed the PCR reads using MiXCR. What appears here as the V and J calls and clone size reflects TCRdb's work, not the paper's. The repertoire includes over 7,500 clones, roughly 9.8% of them detected once, and more than 6.5% sits in the top ten. The clonotype comes from a female donor with papillary thyroid cancer or a benign thyroid nodule (not recorded which). Some clones in this sample may be carry-over from other donors' samples. The chain uses TRBV20-1 and TRBJ2-1; 9 nucleotides agree with TRBD2. Sequenced input: tumor tissue. DNA for the CDR3: TGCGGTGCTTCGGAGCGGGAGGTCTACAATGAGCAGTTCTTC. It codes for CGASEREVYNEQFF.